This TCR beta chain was obtained from a study of blood T cell repertoires in COVID-19. At the level of the study: The samples span acute and convalescent COVID-19 from the United States, Italy and Spain.

In germline, CDR1 is LNHDA, CDR2 SQIVND (reference sequence). The CDR3 runs to 15 residues. Trimming removed 3 bases from V and 5 bases from J, with 13 bases in between. The assay was immunoSEQ multiplex PCR, and TCRdb's table has in-frame clones only and misses some. This table holds under 65,000 clones, approximately 92% found once. The chain recombines TRBV19 with TRBJ1-4; D is perhaps TRBD1 (5 bases). The TCR comes from a woman of 80 years or more with active COVID-19. The sequenced sample was peripheral blood. The CDR3: CASSIHRQQNEKLFF. The CDR3 region has the DNA TGTGCCAGTAGTATCCACAGGCAACAGAATGAAAAACTGTTTTTT.